This TCR beta chain was identified during a study of T cell changes during pregnancy in multiple sclerosis. Some clones are missing from TCRdb's copy, which holds only in-frame ones; the method was immunoSEQ multiplex PCR. The top ten hold 2.9% of the sample, which has about 46,000 clones, 85% to 95% seen once. Trimming took off 4 bases at V and 5 bases at J, with 17 bases between the two ends. The germline CDR1 and CDR2 sequences are SEHNR and FQNEAQ (reference sequence). The CDR3 extends over 15 amino acids. The specimen comprised CD8+ T cells from peripheral blood mononuclear cells, sampled in the second trimester of pregnancy. The chain employs TRBV7-9 and TRBJ1-2; no clear D. The clonotype originates from a female donor with multiple sclerosis, enrolled in a pregnancy study. CDR3 coding DNA: TGTGCCAGCAGCTCGACCCCGGATAGAGGATATGGCTACACCTTC. Its translation: CASSSTPDRGYGYTF.